The 29 T cell receptor beta chains below were found in one sample sequenced in a study of long-term antiretroviral therapy in people with HIV. Survey-level immunoSEQ v3.0 assays were run. Clones were sequenced by immunoSEQ multiplex PCR, and TCRdb holds only the in-frame ones, with some missing. The data contain over 7,000 clones, almost 85% of them singletons. Material: unsorted PBMCs, obtained 0.1 years after starting antiretroviral therapy. These receptors were collected from a man between 40 and 49 years old with HIV.

The CDR3 DNA follows: TGTGCCAGTAGTTGGACAGGGACCACTGAAGCTTTCTTT. Its translation is CASSWTGTTEAFF. This chain joins TRBV19 and TRBJ1-1; the match to TRBD1 covers 8 bases. CDR1 is LNHDA and CDR2 is SQIVND in the germline V gene (reference sequence). The CDR3 length is 13 residues. Germline trimming cut 5 bases from V and 4 bases from J; bases unmatched to any gene: 3.

This chain joins TRBV27 and TRBJ2-6; 7 bases map to TRBD2. Unmatched junction bases numbered 2, after V lost 6 bases and J lost 0 bases. The CDR3 runs to 15 residues. In germline, CDR1 is MNHEY, CDR2 SMNVEV (reference sequence). CDR3 coding DNA: TGTGCCAGCAGCCGGGGGGTCTCTGGGGCCAACGTCCTGACTTTC. Amino acid sequence: CASSRGVSGANVLTF.

This clone is medium-sized in the sample. This chain joins TRBV7-9 and TRBJ2-7; D tentatively reads TRBD1 or TRBD2 (5 bases each). V was cut by 4 bases and J by 2 bases, with 15 bases left in between. This CDR3 has 15 amino acids. The germline V gene has CDR1 SEHNR and CDR2 FQNEAQ (reference sequence). The DNA for the CDR3 is TGTGCCAGCAGCTCAGACAGCCTGGAGGCCTACGAGCAGTACTTC. It is translated as CASSSDSLEAYEQYF.

CDR3: CASSQRIGNTIYF. In DNA, the CDR3 is TGTGCCAGCAGCCAGCGAATTGGAAACACCATATATTTT. The rearrangement joins TRBV14 to TRBJ1-3, with no clear D. The germline V gene has CDR1 SGHDN and CDR2 FVKESK. This CDR3 has 13 residues. V was shortened by 3 bases and J by 3 bases, with 6 bases between the two germline ends.

The V and J genes are TRBV6-5 and TRBJ2-5; 7 bases align to TRBD1. V shed 0 bases and J 5 bases; nucleotides not matched to a gene: 3. The CDR3 sequence is 14 residues long. The V gene's germline CDR1 is MNHEY and CDR2 SVGAGI. CDR3 DNA sequence: TGTGCCAGCAGTTACTCGAGACAGGGTGAGACCCAGTACTTC. As protein: CASSYSRQGETQYF.

The gene calls are TRBV9 and TRBJ2-7; 7 nucleotides align to TRBD1. This CDR3 region has 15 residues. The germline V gene has CDR1 SGDLS and CDR2 YYNGEE. With 0 bases clipped from V and 2 bases from J, the junction kept 5 bases outside the gene matches. The CDR3 coding sequence is TGTGCCAGCAGCGTAGGGGCGACAGGGACCTACGAGCAGTACTTC. Its translation: CASSVGATGTYEQYF.

This chain joins TRBV23-1 and TRBJ2-7; D gene unclear. TRBV23-1 is an ORF; its function is uncertain. The CDR3 runs 14 residues. V dropped 2 bases and J dropped 3 bases, with 11 bases sitting between them. The CDR3 region is CASSQMAILYEQYF. CDR3 sequence (DNA): TGCGCCAGCAGTCAAATGGCCATTCTCTACGAGCAGTACTTC.

This chain uses TRBV5-1 with TRBJ1-2; weak D call: TRBD1 (5 bases). The CDR3 consists of 13 residues. Between the trimmed V and J ends, which lost 4 bases and 8 bases, there was a span of 15 bases. Looked up from germline, CDR1 is SGHRS and CDR2 is YFSETQ. CDR3 sequence: CASSPLRGHGYTF. As DNA, the CDR3 is TGCGCCAGCAGCCCCCTAAGGGGCCACGGCTACACCTTC.

The V and J genes are TRBV29-1 and TRBJ2-7, with D possibly TRBD2 on 6 matching bases. The CDR3 runs 14 residues. Trimming removed 2 bases from V and 0 bases from J, with 11 bases in between. Germline CDR1 SQVTM, CDR2 ANQGSEA. DNA for the CDR3: TGCAGCGTTGAACTCCCCGGGGGCTCCTACGAGCAGTACTTC. Its protein is CSVELPGGSYEQYF.

The chain has TRBV29-1 and TRBJ2-3; tentatively, D is TRBD1 (6 bases). The germline gives CDR1 SQVTM, CDR2 ANQGSEA. V lost 8 bases to trimming and J lost 2 bases, with 14 bases between them. This CDR3 has 13 residues. In DNA form, the CDR3 reads TGCAGCCTTGCAACAGGGTTCACAGATACGCAGTATTTT. Translated, it gives CSLATGFTDTQYF.

The chain has TRBV5-5 and TRBJ2-5; unclear D gene. Germline CDR1 SGHKS, CDR2 YYEKEE (reference sequence). CDR3 length: 14 residues. Trimming removed 0 bases at V and 1 base at J, with 7 bases between. The DNA of the CDR3 is TGTGCCAGCAGCTTGGGACACCTCCAAGAGACCCAGTACTTC. Translating it yields CASSLGHLQETQYF.

The chain joins TRBV7-2 to TRBJ2-7, with D possibly called TRBD1 or TRBD2 (5 bases each). This CDR3 region has 14 residues. Deletions cut 1 base from V and 2 bases from J, with 9 bases between. Germline V gives CDR1 SGHTA, CDR2 FQGNSA. The CDR3 DNA is TGTGCCAGCAGCTTAGGGGGGATGGCCTACGAGCAGTACTTC. Amino acid sequence: CASSLGGMAYEQYF.

The CDR3 is CASSHYVVGRDDEQYF. CDR3 DNA: TGTGCCAGCAGCCACTACGTGGTGGGCAGGGACGACGAGCAGTACTTC. The rearrangement uses TRBV14 and TRBJ2-7, with D possibly called TRBD1 or TRBD2 (5 bases each). The CDR3 runs 16 residues. The V end lost 3 bases, the J end lost 5 bases, and 20 bases lay between the germline ends. Germline loops: CDR1 SGHDN, CDR2 FVKESK.

The rearrangement links TRBV14 to TRBJ1-2; possible D gene TRBD1, 6 bases. The CDR3 is 14 amino acids. Germline CDR1 is SGHDN and CDR2 is FVKESK. Trimming removed 0 bases at V and 4 bases at J, with 9 bases between. DNA of the CDR3: TGTGCCAGCAGCCAAGATCAGGGGCCCTATGGCTACACCTTC. This sequence encodes CASSQDQGPYGYTF.

This chain joins TRBV19 and TRBJ2-3, with TRBD2 as a possible D gene (6 bases). The CDR3 is 15 residues long. Germline CDR1 reads LNHDA; CDR2 reads SQIVND (reference sequence). V gave up 6 bases and J gave up 2 bases, with 15 bases separating them. The CDR3 sequence: CASRRGGEVTDTQYF. The CDR3 DNA is TGTGCCAGTAGAAGGGGCGGGGAGGTCACAGATACGCAGTATTTT.

This clone was picked up one time. Other DNA sequences of this sample code for an identical CDR3. The chain couples TRBV4-3 to TRBJ2-3, with D tentatively TRBD2 (5 bases). CDR3 length: 14 amino acids. Trimming removed 0 bases from V and 5 bases from J, with 9 bases in between. Germline assignment: CDR1 LGHNA and CDR2 YSLEER. The CDR3 DNA reads as TGCGCCAGCAGCCAAGATCGAAGCGGAGATACGCAGTATTTT. This translates into CASSQDRSGDTQYF.

This CDR3 reads CASSRSPGLGQINEQFF. CDR3 coding DNA: TGTGCCAGCAGCCGTAGTCCGGGACTAGGCCAAATTAATGAGCAGTTCTTC. V usage is TRBV7-7 and J usage is TRBJ2-1; 8 positions match TRBD2. The CDR3 extends over 17 amino acids. Germline lookup yields CDR1 SSHAT and CDR2 FNYEAQ (reference sequence). The V segment lost 5 bases and the J segment 7 bases; nucleotides outside the gene matches: 16. Complete variable domain (other parts from reference TRBV7-7 and TRBJ2-1): GAGVSQSPRYKVTKRGQDVTLRCDPISSHATLYWYQQALGQGPEFLTYFNYEAQPDKSGLPSDRFSAERPEGSISTLTIQRTEQRDSAMYRCASSRSPGLGQINEQFFGPGTRLTVL.

The chain combines TRBV27 with TRBJ1-6; TRBD1 aligns across 7 bases. The CDR3 runs 15 residues. V dropped 5 bases and J dropped 3; count of bases not matched to a gene: 4. The germline V gene encodes CDR1 MNHEY and CDR2 SMNVEV (reference sequence). The CDR3 DNA is TGTGCCAGCAGTCCACGACAGGGCTATAATTCACCCCTCCACTTT. Translated, it gives CASSPRQGYNSPLHF.

This clone was counted once. The chain combines TRBV11-2 with TRBJ2-5; possibly TRBD1 for D (6 bases). V lost 3 bases and J 4 bases, leaving 12 bases between the germline ends. CDR1 is SGHAT, CDR2 FQNNGV, per germline. This CDR3 is 14 amino acids long. Here the CDR3 reads CASSFTRGAETQYF. CDR3 bases: TGTGCCAGCAGCTTCACCAGGGGCGCAGAGACCCAGTACTTC.

The V call is TRBV10-2, the J call TRBJ2-2, with D unclear. The germline gives CDR1 WSHSY, CDR2 SAAADI. V was clipped by 7 bases and J by 0 bases, with 12 bases between them. The CDR3 is made up of 15 amino acids. The CDR3 DNA follows: TGCGCCAGCACCGCGGACGCCCCGAACACCGGGGAGCTGTTTTTT. Protein product: CASTADAPNTGELFF.

The chain employs TRBV5-1 and TRBJ1-2, with D possibly being TRBD1 (6 bases). V was trimmed by 4 bases and J by 6 bases, leaving 22 bases between them. Germline CDR1 reads SGHRS; CDR2 reads YFSETQ. There are 16 residues in the CDR3. CDR3 residues: CASSVGSFVSGDGYTF. Written as DNA, the CDR3 is TGCGCCAGCAGCGTTGGTTCTTTCGTGTCAGGGGATGGCTACACCTTC.

The chain has TRBV6-5 and TRBJ2-7; maybe TRBD1 (6 bases). CDR3 length: 13 residues. Trimming took 8 bases from V and 0 from J, leaving 11 bases between them. Germline V lookup: CDR1 MNHEY, CDR2 SVGAGI. Written as DNA, the CDR3 is TGTGCCAGCCGGGTACAGGGCTCCTACGAGCAGTACTTC. Its protein product is CASRVQGSYEQYF.

The genes are TRBV13 and TRBJ1-2, with 11 positions matching TRBD1. The junction had 11 bases not matched to a gene; V was cut back by 3 bases and J by 8 bases. The CDR3 runs to 16 residues. Germline CDR1 is PRHDT and CDR2 is FYEKMQ (reference sequence). The CDR3 spells CASSLYIGTGGSGYTF. Written as DNA, the CDR3 is TGTGCCAGCAGCTTGTACATAGGGACAGGGGGGAGCGGCTACACCTTC.

The genes are TRBV4-1 and TRBJ2-5; 9 bases are shared with TRBD2. V dropped 0 bases and J dropped 5; count of bases not matched to a gene: 7. Per germline, CDR1 MGHRA and CDR2 YSYEKL. The CDR3 has 16 residues. Here the CDR3 reads CASSQDRAGGLETQYF. The CDR3 DNA reads TGCGCCAGCAGCCAAGATCGCGCGGGGGGGCTTGAGACCCAGTACTTC.

The rearrangement joins TRBV7-2 to TRBJ2-3, with 7 bases lining up with TRBD1. The germline V gene has CDR1 SGHTA and CDR2 FQGNSA. Germline trimming cut 5 bases from V and 3 bases from J; bases unmatched to any gene: 11. This CDR3 is 16 amino acids long. The CDR3 coding sequence is TGTGCCAGCAGCGAAGGGACAGATCTTAGGACAGATACGCAGTATTTT. As protein: CASSEGTDLRTDTQYF.

V is TRBV10-3 and J is TRBJ2-2, with 12 bases fitting TRBD2. Per germline, CDR1 ENHRY and CDR2 SYGVKD. The junction had 1 base not matched to a gene; V was cut back by 11 bases and J by 6 bases. The CDR3 runs 12 residues. In DNA form, the CDR3 reads TGTGCCGCTAGCGGGGGGGCCGGGGAGCTGTTTTTT. Protein product: CAASGGAGELFF.

Here the CDR3 reads CASSQEIPGLAVEQFF. CDR3 DNA sequence: TGCGCCAGCAGCCAAGAAATTCCGGGACTAGCGGTTGAGCAGTTCTTC. The rearrangement links TRBV4-1 to TRBJ2-1; TRBD2 aligns across 11 bases. After removal of 0 bases from V and 9 bases from J, the junction contained 7 bases not matched to a gene. The CDR3 consists of 16 residues. Germline V lookup: CDR1 MGHRA, CDR2 YSYEKL.

This chain links TRBV28 with TRBJ2-7, with D perhaps being TRBD1 or TRBD2 (6 bases each). Trimming stripped 4 bases from V and 5 bases from J, with 18 bases between. The CDR3 totals 15 residues. Germline CDR1 is MDHEN and CDR2 is SYDVKM. CDR3 nucleotides: TGTGCCAGCAGTTCGGGAGAGGGGGGTTTGCACGAGCAGTACTTC. It translates to CASSSGEGGLHEQYF.

This chain connects TRBV4-2 to TRBJ1-2; D is possibly TRBD1 (6 bases). The V end lost 5 bases, the J end lost 7 bases, and 14 bases lay between the germline ends. The CDR3 spans 13 residues. Looked up from germline, CDR1 is LGHNA and CDR2 is YNFKEQ. The CDR3 region has the DNA TGTGCCAGCAGCTCGAACAGGGAAGGTGGCTACACCTTC. It specifies CASSSNREGGYTF.